This TCR beta chain was documented in a study of T-cell memory formation after mild COVID-19. This clonotype has just a few counts. Trimming cost V 7 bases and J 7 bases, with 14 bases left between them. From germline, CDR1 is SQVTM and CDR2 ANQGSEA. The CDR3 runs 13 residues. TCRdb reanalysed the 5' RACE reads using MiXCR and keeps one entry per CDR3 protein. The sample lists approximately 300,000 distinct CDR3 sequences, about a sixth occurring once. The rearrangement joins TRBV29-1 to TRBJ1-6; possible D gene TRBD1, 6 bases. The sample taken for sequencing was PBMCs or a T cell subset sorted from them (not recorded which). The clonotype was recovered from a man between 18 and 35 years old who had mild COVID-19 (a few samples of this study predate the infection). Cell type and time point are not known. CDR3 DNA: TGCAGCGCATCACAGGGAGCGAATTCACCCCTCCACTTT. Translating gives CSASQGANSPLHF.